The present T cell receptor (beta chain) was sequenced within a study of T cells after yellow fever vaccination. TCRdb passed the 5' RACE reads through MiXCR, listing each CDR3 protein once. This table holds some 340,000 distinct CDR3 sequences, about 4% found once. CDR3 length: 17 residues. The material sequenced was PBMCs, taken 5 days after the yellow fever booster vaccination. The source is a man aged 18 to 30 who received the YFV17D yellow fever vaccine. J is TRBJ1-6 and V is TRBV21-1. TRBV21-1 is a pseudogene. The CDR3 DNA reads TGTGCCAGCAGCAAAGGAATCAGTAGCTCCTATAATTCACCCCTCCACTTT. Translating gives CASSKGISSSYNSPLHF.